This entry describes one T cell receptor (beta chain). Its antigen remains unknown. The data were taken from a study of CD8+ T cells in alopecia areata. Notes on the study in general: Shared TCR sequences were less clear between patients than in mice, possibly partly from HLA diversity. Greater clonality was observed in lesional scalp samples, especially alopecia totalis/universalis, versus normal scalp.

V was shortened by 5 bases and J by 4 bases, with 12 bases between the two germline ends. The germline V gene encodes CDR1 LNHDA and CDR2 SQIVND (reference sequence). CDR3 length: 14 amino acids. Sequencing templates came from extracted RNA that was reverse transcribed into cDNA. Sequencing was performed with immunoSEQ multiplex PCR; in TCRdb, only in-frame clones are kept and a portion is missing. Found here are 110,000 or so clones, 45% to 60% of them singletons; the top ten hold roughly a quarter. The TCR originated in a human donor with alopecia areata. Sequenced material: NKG2D-low CD8+ T cells sorted from blood. The V and J genes are TRBV19 and TRBJ2-1; D is perhaps TRBD2 (5 bases). The CDR3 sequence is CASSLRSGYNEQFF. The CDR3 DNA reads TGTGCCAGTAGTCTGCGGTCGGGGTACAATGAGCAGTTCTTC.